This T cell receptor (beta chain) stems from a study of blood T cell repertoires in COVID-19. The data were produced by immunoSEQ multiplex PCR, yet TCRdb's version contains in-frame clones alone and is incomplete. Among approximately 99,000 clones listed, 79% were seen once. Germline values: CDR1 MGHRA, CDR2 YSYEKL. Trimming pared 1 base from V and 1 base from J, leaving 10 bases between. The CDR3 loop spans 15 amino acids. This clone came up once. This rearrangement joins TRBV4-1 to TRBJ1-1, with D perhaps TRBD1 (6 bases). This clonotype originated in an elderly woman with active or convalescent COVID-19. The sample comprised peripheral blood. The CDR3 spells CASSQVDRQNTEAFF. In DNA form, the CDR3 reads TGCGCCAGCAGCCAAGTGGACAGACAGAACACTGAAGCTTTCTTT.